A single sample gave rise to the 24 T cell receptor beta chains below, sequenced in a study of breast tumors, draining lymph nodes, adjacent tissues. TCRdb reprocessed the multiplex PCR reads via MiXCR and lists one record per CDR3 protein. The sample records some 47,000 distinct CDR3 sequences, roughly two fifths being singletons. Sequences were obtained from breast tumor tissue. Receptors originate from a female donor with breast cancer. Some clones in this sample may be carry-over from other donors' samples.

This clonotype came up many times. The chain uses TRBV12-3 or TRBV12-4 and TRBJ1-5, with unresolved D. V was cut by 5 bases and J by 12 bases, with 14 bases left in between. The CDR3 length is 12 residues. DNA of the CDR3: TGTGCCAGCAGTCCCTCTAGTTGGCTCCAGCATTTT. Its translation: CASSPSSWLQHF.

On this clonotype: Just one base apart from a much larger clone, this may be a read error. V gene TRBV3-1 combines with J gene TRBJ1-2; no clear D gene. This CDR3 contains 12 residues. Germline V lookup: CDR1 LGHDT, CDR2 YNNKEL (reference sequence). The CDR3: CASSQGRDGYAF. The CDR3 DNA reads TGTGCCAGCAGCCAAGGTCGGGATGGCTACGCCTTC.

The gene calls are TRBV14 and TRBJ1-6, with 11 positions matching TRBD1. The germline gives CDR1 SGHDN, CDR2 FVKESK. The CDR3 consists of 16 residues. The V and J ends lost 3 bases and 7 bases, in that order; junction bases with no gene match: 5. DNA of the CDR3: TGTGCCAGCAGCCATTGGGACAGGGGGAAGAATTCACCCCTCCACTTT. Translated: CASSHWDRGKNSPLHF.

The CDR3 spells CASSTTSGDYEQYF. The CDR3 bases are TGTGCCAGCAGCACTACTAGCGGAGACTACGAGCAGTACTTC. J is TRBJ2-7 and V is TRBV7-2; 8 bases match TRBD2. Looked up from germline, CDR1 is SGHTA and CDR2 is FQGNSA. There are 14 residues in the CDR3. V trimming: 5 bases; J trimming: 3 bases; junction bases outside the gene matches: 6.

The rearrangement joins TRBV7-9 to TRBJ1-2; tentatively, D is TRBD1 (6 bases). This CDR3 region has 13 residues. Germline loops: CDR1 SEHNR, CDR2 FQNEAQ (reference sequence). V was pared by 1 base and J by 7 bases, with 10 bases between. This chain's CDR3 is CASSLESRGGYTF. For the CDR3, the DNA is TGTGCCAGCAGCTTAGAATCCAGGGGTGGCTACACCTTC.

This clonotype has at least ten counts. V is TRBV3-2 and J is TRBJ1-2; the table's D call TRBD1 went unverified against the DNA. TRBV3-2 is marked as a pseudogene. CDR3 length: 18 amino acids. The CDR3 here is CASSQRSTGQGARNGYTF. Written as DNA, the CDR3 is TGTGCCAGCAGCCAACGTAGTACAGGACAGGGGGCCAGGAATGGCTACACCTTC.

The table lists this clonotype with many counts. The J gene is TRBJ2-1, the V gene TRBV5-8; D possibly corresponds to TRBD2 (5 bases). Germline V gene data show CDR1 as SGHTS and CDR2 as YDEGEE. The CDR3 covers 12 residues. Trimming left V 4 bases short and J 12 bases short, with 14 bases between. The CDR3 protein is CASSADSSVQFF. In nucleotides, the CDR3 is TGTGCCAGCAGCGCGGACTCGTCAGTGCAGTTCTTC.

The V gene is TRBV13, the J gene TRBJ2-3; D could derive from TRBD1 or TRBD2 (6 bases each). V was pared by 6 bases and J by 3 bases, with 16 bases between. Germline CDR1 PRHDT, CDR2 FYEKMQ (reference sequence). This CDR3 comprises 15 residues. For the CDR3, the DNA is TGTGCCAGCAGATCCTTTGGGGGGCGGACAGATACGCAGTATTTT. Translating gives CASRSFGGRTDTQYF.

At least ten counts were recorded for this clonotype. The chain couples TRBV10-1 to TRBJ2-7; 9 nucleotides line up with TRBD2. There are 16 residues in the CDR3. CDR1 and CDR2 (germline): WNHNN, SYGVQD (reference sequence). The V segment lost 3 bases and the J segment 6 bases; nucleotides outside the gene matches: 12. The CDR3 sequence: CASSEESGTSLSEQYF. The CDR3 DNA reads TGCGCCAGCAGTGAAGAATCCGGGACTAGCCTATCCGAGCAGTACTTC.

Note on this clonotype: An end of the junction does not agree with germline; a read error may underlie this. The rearrangement uses TRBV20-1 and TRBJ2-7, with 9 bases lining up with TRBD1. The CDR3 is made up of 14 amino acids. Germline CDR1 is DFQATT and CDR2 is SNEGSKA (reference sequence). CDR3 nucleotides: TGCAGCGCTAGAGGACCGGGACAGGGTTACGAGCAGTACTTC. Amino acids: CSARGPGQGYEQYF.

This clonotype came up many times. The rearrangement links TRBV6-1 to TRBJ1-2; D is unclear. Trimming left V 3 bases short and J 7 bases short, with 15 bases between. This CDR3 is 14 amino acids long. Looked up from germline, CDR1 is MNHNS and CDR2 is SASEGT. CDR3: CASSDRGGSAGYTF. In DNA form, the CDR3 reads TGTGCCAGCAGTGATCGTGGAGGATCAGCTGGCTACACCTTC.

This clonotype has a count of ten or more. J is TRBJ1-5 and V is TRBV10-3, with a tentative D call TRBD1 (6 bases). Germline CDR1 and CDR2: ENHRY and SYGVKD. The CDR3 contains 15 residues. Trimming left V 3 bases short and J 1 base short, with 10 bases between. The CDR3 sequence is CAISEGTGSNQPQHF. The CDR3 DNA follows: TGTGCCATCAGTGAAGGTACAGGGAGCAATCAGCCCCAGCATTTT.

This clonotype has ten or more counts. The chain couples TRBV5-1 to TRBJ1-4; 7 positions agree with TRBD1. The CDR3 contains 14 residues. The junction had 5 bases not matched to a gene; V was cut back by 4 bases and J by 5 bases. From germline, CDR1 is SGHRS and CDR2 YFSETQ. Here the CDR3 reads CASSPGQQNEKLFF. In DNA, the CDR3 is TGCGCCAGCAGCCCGGGACAGCAAAATGAAAAACTGTTTTTT. Full variable domain (outside the CDR3, taken from reference TRBV5-1 and TRBJ1-4): KAGVTQTPRYLIKTRGQQVTLSCSPISGHRSVSWYQQTPGQGLQFLFEYFSETQRNKGNFPGRFSGRQFSNSRSEMNVSTLELGDSALYLCASSPGQQNEKLFFGSGTQLSVL.

This clonotype is medium-sized in the sample. The rearrangement uses TRBV4-3 and TRBJ2-3, with 11 nucleotides matching TRBD2. Germline-derived CDR1 and CDR2 are LGHNA and YSLEER. The CDR3 sequence is 19 residues long. Losses at the gene ends were 0 bases for V and 3 bases for J; bases not matched to a gene: 11. CDR3 residues: CASSQDGLAGSTGTDTQYF. DNA for the CDR3: TGCGCCAGCAGCCAAGACGGACTAGCGGGTTCCACTGGGACAGATACGCAGTATTTT.

This clonotype was seen once. Since no conserved phenylalanine or tryptophan closes the CDR3, a read error is the likely cause. The limits of the CDR3 on the DNA are not certain, so only TCRdb's listed CDR3 is given. The V and J genes are TRBV11-3 and TRBJ2-2. The germline CDR1 and CDR2 sequences are SGHNT and YENEEA. The CDR3 length is 14 residues, termini included. CDR3 protein: CASSFSANTGELLS.

This clonotype was counted ten times or more. A much larger clone differs from this one at a single base, so this may be a read error. The rearrangement uses TRBV12-3 or TRBV12-4 and TRBJ2-7; D is ambiguous. The CDR3 sequence is 14 residues long. Trimming shortened V by 3 bases and J by 9 bases, and 18 bases separated the two germline ends. Here the CDR3 DNA reads TGTGCCAGCAGTTTCTCCGGGTCATCGCCCCTGCAGTACTTC. This encodes CASSFSGSSPLQYF.

This clonotype was seen ten or more times. CDR3 in DNA: TGTGCCAGCAGTCCCACCGGGACTCAATTTGGGGCCCAGCATTTT. Its translation is CASSPTGTQFGAQHF. This chain uses TRBV12-3 or TRBV12-4 with TRBJ1-5, with D possibly being TRBD1 (5 bases). There are 15 residues in the CDR3. V shed 5 bases and J shed 11 bases, with 22 bases lying between them.

The chain is built from TRBV5-1 and TRBJ2-1; D ambiguous. Germline values: CDR1 SGHRS, CDR2 YFSETQ. This CDR3 region has 12 residues. Deletions cut 5 bases from V and 10 bases from J, with 13 bases between. The CDR3 sequence is CASRTDKGEQFF. The CDR3 coding sequence is TGCGCCAGCAGAACCGACAAAGGGGAGCAGTTCTTC.

This clonotype was seen many times. The chain combines TRBV13 with TRBJ2-3, with TRBD1 identical over 10 bases. V trimming: 8 bases; J trimming: 6 bases; junction bases outside the gene matches: 8. Germline V CDR1 and CDR2: PRHDT, FYEKMQ (reference sequence). CDR3 length: 14 amino acids. This chain's CDR3 is CASSGQGGADTQYF. CDR3 DNA: TGTGCCAGCTCAGGACAGGGGGGTGCGGATACGCAGTATTTT.

The genes are TRBV12-3 or TRBV12-4 and TRBJ2-1; D gene ambiguous. The CDR3 loop spans 12 amino acids. V was shortened by 6 bases and J by 0 bases, with 3 bases between the two germline ends. Here the CDR3 reads CASRSSYNEQFF. The CDR3 region has the DNA TGTGCCAGCAGGAGCTCCTACAATGAGCAGTTCTTC.

This clonotype was counted ten times or more. V is TRBV7-2 and J is TRBJ2-7, with TRBD2 as a possible D gene (7 bases). V gave up 1 base and J gave up 9 bases, with 19 bases separating them. From germline, CDR1 is SGHTA and CDR2 FQGNSA. The CDR3 extends over 15 amino acids. This chain's CDR3 is CASSLGGGGLGGQYF. The CDR3 DNA reads as TGTGCCAGCAGCTTAGGGGGGGGGGGGCTAGGAGGGCAGTACTTC.

Many counts were recorded for this clonotype. V is TRBV6-1 and J is TRBJ2-7, with D perhaps TRBD1 or TRBD2 (5 bases each). Trimming took off 6 bases at V and 0 bases at J, with 9 bases between the two ends. Germline V gene data show CDR1 as MNHNS and CDR2 as SASEGT. This CDR3 comprises 13 residues. The CDR3 here is CASSRDHSYEQYF. Here the CDR3 DNA reads TGTGCCAGCAGCCGGGACCACTCCTACGAGCAGTACTTC.

V and J are TRBV20-1 and TRBJ2-2; D gene ambiguous. Germline CDR1 DFQATT, CDR2 SNEGSKA (reference sequence). V lost 6 bases and J lost 8, with 4 bases in between. There are 9 residues in the CDR3. This CDR3 is CSAAGELFF. The CDR3 nucleotides are TGCAGTGCCGCAGGGGAGCTGTTTTTT.

V usage is TRBV7-9 and J usage is TRBJ2-7, with 11 bases lining up with TRBD2. This CDR3 is built from 16 residues. Germline lookup yields CDR1 SEHNR and CDR2 FQNEAQ (reference sequence). The junction had 12 bases not matched to a gene; V was cut back by 5 bases and J by 6 bases. The CDR3 here is CASSGIAGGPFSEQYF. In DNA, the CDR3 is TGTGCCAGCAGCGGGATAGCGGGAGGGCCGTTTAGCGAGCAGTACTTC.